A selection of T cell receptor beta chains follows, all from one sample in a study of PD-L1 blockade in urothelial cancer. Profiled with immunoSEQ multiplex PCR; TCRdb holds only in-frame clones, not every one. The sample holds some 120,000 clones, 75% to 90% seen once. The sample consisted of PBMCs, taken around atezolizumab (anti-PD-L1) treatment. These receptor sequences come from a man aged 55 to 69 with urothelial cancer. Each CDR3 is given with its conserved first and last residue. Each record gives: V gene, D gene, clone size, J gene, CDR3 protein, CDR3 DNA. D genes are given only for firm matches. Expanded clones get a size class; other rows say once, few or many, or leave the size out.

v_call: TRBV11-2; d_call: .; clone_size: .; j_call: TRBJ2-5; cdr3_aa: CASSPYREGETQYF; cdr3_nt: TGTGCCAGCAGCCCTTACAGGGAAGGAGAGACCCAGTACTTC
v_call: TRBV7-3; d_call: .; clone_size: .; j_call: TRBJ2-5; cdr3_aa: CASSWRGGGETQYF; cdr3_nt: TGTGCCAGCAGCTGGCGGGGAGGGGGGGAGACCCAGTACTTC
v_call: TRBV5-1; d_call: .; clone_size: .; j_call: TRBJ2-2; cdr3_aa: CASSWGAGADTGELFF; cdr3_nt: TGCGCCAGCAGCTGGGGAGCAGGGGCGGACACCGGGGAGCTGTTTTTT
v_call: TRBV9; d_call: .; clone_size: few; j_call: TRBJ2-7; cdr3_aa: CASSPGVYNEQYF; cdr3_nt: TGTGCCAGCAGCCCGGGGGTCTACAACGAGCAGTACTTC
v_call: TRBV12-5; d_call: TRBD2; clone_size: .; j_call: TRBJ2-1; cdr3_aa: CASGFSQAGAVNEQFF; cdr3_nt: TGTGCTAGTGGTTTTTCGCAAGCGGGGGCAGTTAATGAGCAGTTCTTC
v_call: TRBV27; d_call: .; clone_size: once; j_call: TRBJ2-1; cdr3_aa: CASSFGQNNEQFF; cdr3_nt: TGTGCCAGCAGTTTTGGGCAAAACAATGAGCAGTTCTTC
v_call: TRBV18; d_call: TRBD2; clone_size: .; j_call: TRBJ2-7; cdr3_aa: CASSPPGGQYEQYF; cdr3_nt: TGTGCCAGCTCACCCCCGGGAGGCCAATACGAGCAGTACTTC
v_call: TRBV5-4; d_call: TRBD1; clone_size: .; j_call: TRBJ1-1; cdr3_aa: CASSPGGTAMNTEAFF; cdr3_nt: TGTGCCAGCAGCCCGGGGGGGACAGCCATGAACACTGAAGCTTTCTTT
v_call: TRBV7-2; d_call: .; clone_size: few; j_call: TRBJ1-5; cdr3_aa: CASSPPGQPQHF; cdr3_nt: TGTGCCAGCAGCCCCCCGGGGCAGCCCCAGCATTTT
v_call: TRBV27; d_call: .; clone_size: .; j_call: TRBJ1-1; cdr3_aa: CASFQPGHGQNTEAFF; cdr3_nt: TGTGCCAGCTTCCAACCGGGACATGGCCAGAACACTGAAGCTTTCTTT
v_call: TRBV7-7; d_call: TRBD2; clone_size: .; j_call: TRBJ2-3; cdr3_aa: CASSASGRDTDTQYF; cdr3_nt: TGTGCTAGCAGCGCGAGCGGGAGGGACACAGATACGCAGTATTTT
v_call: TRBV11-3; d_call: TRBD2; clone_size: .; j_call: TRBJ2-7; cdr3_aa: CASSSRGAYEQYF; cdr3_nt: TGTGCCAGCAGCTCCCGGGGGGCCTACGAGCAGTACTTC
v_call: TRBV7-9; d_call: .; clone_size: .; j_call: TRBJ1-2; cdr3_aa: CASSLAVGVGYGYTF; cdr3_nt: TGTGCCAGCAGCTTAGCGGTAGGGGTTGGCTATGGCTACACCTTC
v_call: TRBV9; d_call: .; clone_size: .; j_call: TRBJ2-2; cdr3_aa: CASSVGRNTGELFF; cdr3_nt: TGTGCCAGCAGCGTAGGTCGGAACACCGGGGAGCTGTTTTTT
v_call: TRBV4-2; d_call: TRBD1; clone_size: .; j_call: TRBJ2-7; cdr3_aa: CASSPGQGAYEQYF; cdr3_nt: TGTGCCAGCAGCCCTGGACAGGGCGCCTACGAGCAGTACTTC
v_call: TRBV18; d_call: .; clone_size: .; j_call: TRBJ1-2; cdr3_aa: CASSPGLGGDGYGYTF; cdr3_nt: TGTGCCAGCTCACCCGGACTGGGGGGGGACGGCTATGGCTACACCTTC
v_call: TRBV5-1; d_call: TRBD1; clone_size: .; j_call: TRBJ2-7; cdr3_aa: CASSLNPGTGLEQYF; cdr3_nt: TGCGCCAGCAGCCTCAACCCTGGGACAGGGCTCGAGCAGTACTTC
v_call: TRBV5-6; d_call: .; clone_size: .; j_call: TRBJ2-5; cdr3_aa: CASSSAPVAETQYF; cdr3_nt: TGTGCCAGCAGCTCTGCGCCGGTTGCGGAGACCCAGTACTTC
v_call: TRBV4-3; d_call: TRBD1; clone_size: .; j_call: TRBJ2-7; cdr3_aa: CASSQSGQGSYEQYF; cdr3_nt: TGCGCCAGCAGCCAATCGGGACAGGGCTCCTACGAGCAGTACTTC
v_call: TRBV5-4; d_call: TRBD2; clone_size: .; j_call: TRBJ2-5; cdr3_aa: CASSLRLLSGGAIGETQYF; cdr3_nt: TGTGCCAGCAGCTTAAGGTTGTTGAGCGGGGGGGCCATAGGAGAGACCCAGTACTTC
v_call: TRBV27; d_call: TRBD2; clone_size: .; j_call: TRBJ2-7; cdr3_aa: CASSTGLAGYEQYF; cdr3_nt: TGTGCCAGCAGTACGGGACTAGCGGGCTACGAGCAGTACTTC
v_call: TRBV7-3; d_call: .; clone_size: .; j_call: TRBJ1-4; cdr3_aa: CASSTTQGSKLFF; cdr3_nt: TGTGCCAGCAGCACGACACAGGGTAGTAAACTGTTTTTT
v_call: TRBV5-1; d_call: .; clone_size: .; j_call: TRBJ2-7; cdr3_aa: CASTLIPGGIDEQYF; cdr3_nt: TGCGCCAGCACCCTAATTCCCGGGGGTATCGACGAGCAGTACTTC
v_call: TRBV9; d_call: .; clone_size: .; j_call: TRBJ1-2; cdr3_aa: CASSVFMAMNYGYTF; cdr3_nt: TGTGCCAGCAGCGTGTTTATGGCCATGAACTATGGCTACACCTTC
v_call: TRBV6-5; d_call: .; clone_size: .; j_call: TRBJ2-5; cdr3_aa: CASSYRGGASETQYF; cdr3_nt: TGTGCCAGCAGTTACAGGGGGGGGGCCTCAGAGACCCAGTACTTC
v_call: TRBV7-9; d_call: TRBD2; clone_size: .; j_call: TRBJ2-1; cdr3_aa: CASSLMRGEQFF; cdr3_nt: TGTGCCAGCAGCTTAATGCGGGGGGAGCAGTTCTTC
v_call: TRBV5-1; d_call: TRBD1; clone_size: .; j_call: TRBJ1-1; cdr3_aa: CASSHRQGGVNTEAFF; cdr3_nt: TGCGCCAGCAGCCACCGACAGGGTGGGGTGAACACTGAAGCTTTCTTT
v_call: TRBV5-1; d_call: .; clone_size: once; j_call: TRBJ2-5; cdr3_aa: CASSFGAIQETQYF; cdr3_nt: TGCGCCAGCAGCTTCGGAGCAATACAAGAGACCCAGTACTTC
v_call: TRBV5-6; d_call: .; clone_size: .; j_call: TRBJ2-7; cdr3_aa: CASSYRDTEQYF; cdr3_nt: TGTGCCAGCAGCTACCGGGACACCGAGCAGTACTTC
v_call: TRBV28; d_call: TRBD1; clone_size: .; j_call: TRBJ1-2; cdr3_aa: CASRRTGGDDGYTF; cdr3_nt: TGTGCCAGCAGAAGGACAGGGGGCGATGATGGCTACACCTTC
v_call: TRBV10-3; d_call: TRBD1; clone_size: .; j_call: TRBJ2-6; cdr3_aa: CAISVGQGGSGANVLTF; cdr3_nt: TGTGCCATCAGTGTGGGACAGGGGGGCTCTGGGGCCAACGTCCTGACTTTC
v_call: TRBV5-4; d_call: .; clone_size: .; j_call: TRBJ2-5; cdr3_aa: CASSLPEGKRETQYF; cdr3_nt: TGTGCCAGCAGCTTGCCGGAGGGTAAGAGAGAGACCCAGTACTTC
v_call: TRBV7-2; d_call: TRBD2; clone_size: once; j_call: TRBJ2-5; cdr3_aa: CASSLAGRGGLETQYF; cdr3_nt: TGTGCCAGCAGCTTAGCGGGACGCGGGGGTCTCGAGACCCAGTACTTC
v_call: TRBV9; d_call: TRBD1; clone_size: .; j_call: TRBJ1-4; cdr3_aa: CASSVVAGGEKLFF; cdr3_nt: TGTGCCAGCAGCGTAGTGGCAGGGGGTGAAAAACTGTTTTTT
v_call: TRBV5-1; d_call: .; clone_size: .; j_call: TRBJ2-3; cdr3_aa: CASSLEGADTQYF; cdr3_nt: TGCGCCAGCAGCTTGGAGGGGGCAGATACGCAGTATTTT
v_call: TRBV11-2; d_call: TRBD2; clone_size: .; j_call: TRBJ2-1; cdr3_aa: CASSLDSAGEEQFF; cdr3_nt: TGTGCCAGCAGCTTAGATTCGGCGGGGGAAGAGCAGTTCTTC
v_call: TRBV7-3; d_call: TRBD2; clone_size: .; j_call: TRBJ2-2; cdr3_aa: CASSFGLAGAAGTGELFF; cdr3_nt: TGTGCCAGCAGCTTCGGTCTAGCGGGAGCGGCGGGCACCGGGGAGCTGTTTTTT
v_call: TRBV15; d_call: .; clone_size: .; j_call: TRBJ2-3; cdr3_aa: CATSNSASTDTQYF; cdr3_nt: TGTGCCACCAGCAATAGCGCGAGCACAGATACGCAGTATTTT
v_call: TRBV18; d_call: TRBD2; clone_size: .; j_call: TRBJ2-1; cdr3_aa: CASSPSSGGSYNEQFF; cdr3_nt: TGTGCCAGCTCACCTAGTAGCGGGGGGTCCTACAATGAGCAGTTCTTC
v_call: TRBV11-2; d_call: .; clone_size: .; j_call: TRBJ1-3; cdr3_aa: CASSLSTVAGNTIYF; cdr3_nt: TGTGCCAGCAGCTTATCCACAGTCGCTGGAAACACCATATATTTT
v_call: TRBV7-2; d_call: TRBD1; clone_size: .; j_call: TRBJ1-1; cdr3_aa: CASSTGTANTEAFF; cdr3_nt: TGTGCCAGCAGCACAGGGACAGCGAACACTGAAGCTTTCTTT